This T cell receptor beta chain is from a study of shared clonotypes between healthy human individuals. Germline CDR1 reads SGDLS; CDR2 reads YYNGEE. The CDR3 totals 16 residues. V gave up 4 bases and J gave up 1 base; unmatched junction bases: 8. The method was immunoSEQ multiplex PCR; TCRdb's version includes in-frame clones alone and lacks a portion of them. The sample holds approximately 500,000 clones; less than 96% are singletons and the top ten take 0.06%. Sequencing was carried out using naive CD4+ T cells sorted from blood. Subset noted: CD45RA+ positively selected. V is TRBV9 and J is TRBJ1-1; 9 bases agree with TRBD1. This clonotype was obtained from a woman aged 30 to 39 in good health. This CDR3 reads CASSPRTGASNTEAFF. CDR3 sequence (DNA): TGTGCCAGCAGCCCCCGGACAGGGGCGTCGAACACTGAAGCTTTCTTT.